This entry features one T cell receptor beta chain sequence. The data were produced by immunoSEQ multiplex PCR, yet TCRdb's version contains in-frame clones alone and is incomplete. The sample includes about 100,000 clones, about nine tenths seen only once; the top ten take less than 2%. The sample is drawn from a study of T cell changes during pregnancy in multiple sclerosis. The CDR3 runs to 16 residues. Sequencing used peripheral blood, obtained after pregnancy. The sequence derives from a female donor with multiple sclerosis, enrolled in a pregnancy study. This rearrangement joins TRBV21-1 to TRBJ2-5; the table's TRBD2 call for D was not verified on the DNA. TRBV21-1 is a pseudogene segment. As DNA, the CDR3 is TGTGCCAGCAGTGAAAGACTAGCGGGGGGCCAAGAGACCCAGTACTTC. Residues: CASSERLAGGQETQYF.